Listed below are T cell receptor beta chains from one sample, sequenced in a study of control samples from healthy donors and cancer patients. This table comes from immunoSEQ multiplex PCR, and its TCRdb copy is limited to in-frame clones, with some not included. This repertoire shows about 160,000 clones, around 94% found once; its top ten account for 13% to 15%. Sequencing was performed on PBMCs. These receptors originate from a man in his 60s with colorectal cancer. Both conserved end residues are part of each CDR3. D genes are given only for firm matches.

D gene | J gene | V gene | CDR3 protein | CDR3 DNA
NA | TRBJ1-1 | TRBV29-1 | CSVSIGNTEAFF | TGCAGCGTCTCCATCGGGAACACTGAAGCTTTCTTT
TRBD1 | TRBJ1-1 | TRBV7-2 | CASSGQGGIGTEAFF | TGTGCCAGCAGCGGACAGGGCGGCATAGGCACTGAAGCTTTCTTT
TRBD1 | TRBJ2-5 | TRBV5-1 | CASSLTGGGSETQYF | TGCGCCAGCAGCTTGACAGGGGGAGGTTCGGAGACCCAGTACTTC
TRBD1 | TRBJ1-2 | TRBV19 | CASTLSRQGGSYTF | TGTGCCAGTACCCTAAGTCGACAGGGGGGAAGCTACACCTTC
NA | TRBJ2-5 | TRBV5-1 | CASSLEVRETQYF | TGCGCCAGCAGCTTGGAAGTAAGAGAGACCCAGTACTTC
NA | TRBJ2-5 | TRBV19 | CASSILGTPGRETQYF | TGTGCCAGTAGTATCCTCGGGACCCCAGGACGAGAGACCCAGTACTTC
NA | TRBJ1-2 | TRBV19 | CASSLGAGVGHNGYTF | TGTGCCAGTAGCCTGGGGGCCGGGGTGGGACATAATGGCTACACCTTC
NA | TRBJ2-3 | TRBV6-5 | CASSLENTRGTQYF | TGTGCCAGCAGCCTCGAAAATACTAGAGGTACGCAGTATTTT
TRBD1 | TRBJ1-1 | TRBV3-1/TRBV3-2 | CASSRWGQGYNTEAFF | TGTGCCAGCAGCCGTTGGGGACAGGGGTATAACACTGAAGCTTTCTTT
NA | TRBJ2-4 | TRBV19 | CASRKGDAGSVKNIQYF | TGTGCCAGTAGGAAGGGGGACGCAGGGTCGGTCAAAAACATTCAGTACTTC
NA | TRBJ1-1 | TRBV7-6 | CASSSQSGGAEAFF | TGTGCCAGCAGCTCCCAATCTGGGGGGGCTGAAGCTTTCTTT
NA | TRBJ1-2 | TRBV7-2 | CASSLGRDNYGYTF | TGTGCCAGCAGCTTAGGCAGGGATAACTATGGCTACACCTTC
NA | TRBJ1-6 | TRBV4-3 | CASSQELGGGSLHF | TGCGCCAGCAGCCAAGAATTAGGAGGAGGATCCCTCCACTTT
TRBD1 | TRBJ1-1 | TRBV6-2/TRBV6-3 | CASSYSRTGKNTEAFF | TGTGCCAGCAGTTACAGCCGGACAGGGAAGAACACTGAAGCTTTCTTT
NA | TRBJ2-7 | TRBV28 | CASSLARGSYEQYF | TGTGCCAGCAGTTTAGCCCGGGGGTCCTACGAGCAGTACTTC
NA | TRBJ1-2 | TRBV19 | CASSIGENYGYTF | TGTGCCAGTAGTATCGGGGAGAACTATGGCTACACCTTC
NA | TRBJ2-5 | TRBV19 | CASRSRGGETQYF | TGTGCCAGTAGATCCAGGGGAGGAGAGACCCAGTACTTC